A single sample is the source of the 7 T cell receptor beta chains below, sequenced in a study of shared clonotypes between healthy human individuals. This table comes from immunoSEQ multiplex PCR, and its TCRdb copy is limited to in-frame clones, with some not included. The sample shows 600,000 or so clones, around 96% of them seen only once. The naive CD8 subset, CD45RO-negative cells positively selected for CCR7, excluded terminally differentiated effector memory CD45RA+ cells. Sample: naive CD8+ T cells sorted from blood. Receptors were obtained from a woman aged 25 to 39 in good health.

The gene calls are TRBV18 and TRBJ2-1; 10 positions agree with TRBD2. The germline V gene has CDR1 KGHSH and CDR2 LQKENI. V lost 6 bases, J lost 3 bases, and 8 bases stayed unmatched. This CDR3 contains 16 residues. CDR3 nucleotide sequence: TGTGCCAGCTCTCCTCCTAGCGGGAGAGACTACAATGAGCAGTTCTTC. Protein sequence: CASSPPSGRDYNEQFF.

This sequence joins TRBV5-1 and TRBJ1-1; 9 bases match TRBD1. The J segment lost 7 bases and the V segment lost 5 bases, leaving 9 bases of the junction unmatched. Germline V CDR1 and CDR2: SGHRS, YFSETQ. The CDR3 loop spans 14 amino acids. CDR3 in amino acids: CASSSGQGRNEAFF. The DNA for the CDR3 is TGCGCCAGCAGTTCGGGACAGGGAAGAAATGAAGCTTTCTTT.

The gene calls are TRBV6-5 and TRBJ2-7; D is unclear. Deletions cut 6 bases from V and 0 bases from J, with 12 bases between. The CDR3 contains 14 residues. Germline values: CDR1 MNHEY, CDR2 SVGAGI. The CDR3 nucleotides are TGTGCCAGCAGGCCCCCTGGGGTCTCCTACGAGCAGTACTTC. Residues: CASRPPGVSYEQYF.

The genes are TRBV11-2 and TRBJ1-1, with 9 nucleotides matching TRBD1. CDR3 size: 14 residues. Germline-derived CDR1 and CDR2 are SGHAT and FQNNGV. V lost 5 bases to trimming and J lost 4 bases; unmatched junction nucleotides: 5. DNA for the CDR3: TGTGCCAGCAGCCAAGACAGGGGGGCCACTGAAGCTTTCTTT. Protein: CASSQDRGATEAFF.

This clone was recorded only once. This chain links TRBV7-9 with TRBJ2-3; 8 nucleotides align to TRBD2. After removal of 8 bases from V and 3 bases from J, the junction contained 13 bases not matched to a gene. The CDR3 extends over 16 amino acids. Germline CDR1 reads SEHNR; CDR2 reads FQNEAQ (reference sequence). For the CDR3, the DNA is TGTGCCAGCTTGGGGGGTAGCGGGACCTCAACAGATACGCAGTATTTT. Its protein is CASLGGSGTSTDTQYF.

This clone was found once. V is TRBV14 and J is TRBJ2-1; TRBD1 matches 9 bases. After removal of 6 bases from V and 3 bases from J, the junction contained 3 bases not matched to a gene. Germline CDR1 is SGHDN and CDR2 is FVKESK. The length of the CDR3 is 14 residues. The CDR3 nucleotides are TGTGCCAGCAGTTTGGGACAGGGCTACAATGAGCAGTTCTTC. Translation gives CASSLGQGYNEQFF.

This rearrangement joins TRBV10-3 to TRBJ2-1; TRBD2 might be the D (6 bases). The CDR3 is 15 residues long. The ends were cut back, 3 bases at V and 9 bases at J, with 18 bases in the middle. Germline V gene data show CDR1 as ENHRY and CDR2 as SYGVKD. The CDR3 region is CAISDPEGGDGEQFF. CDR3 DNA sequence: TGTGCCATCAGTGACCCAGAAGGAGGGGATGGTGAGCAGTTCTTC.